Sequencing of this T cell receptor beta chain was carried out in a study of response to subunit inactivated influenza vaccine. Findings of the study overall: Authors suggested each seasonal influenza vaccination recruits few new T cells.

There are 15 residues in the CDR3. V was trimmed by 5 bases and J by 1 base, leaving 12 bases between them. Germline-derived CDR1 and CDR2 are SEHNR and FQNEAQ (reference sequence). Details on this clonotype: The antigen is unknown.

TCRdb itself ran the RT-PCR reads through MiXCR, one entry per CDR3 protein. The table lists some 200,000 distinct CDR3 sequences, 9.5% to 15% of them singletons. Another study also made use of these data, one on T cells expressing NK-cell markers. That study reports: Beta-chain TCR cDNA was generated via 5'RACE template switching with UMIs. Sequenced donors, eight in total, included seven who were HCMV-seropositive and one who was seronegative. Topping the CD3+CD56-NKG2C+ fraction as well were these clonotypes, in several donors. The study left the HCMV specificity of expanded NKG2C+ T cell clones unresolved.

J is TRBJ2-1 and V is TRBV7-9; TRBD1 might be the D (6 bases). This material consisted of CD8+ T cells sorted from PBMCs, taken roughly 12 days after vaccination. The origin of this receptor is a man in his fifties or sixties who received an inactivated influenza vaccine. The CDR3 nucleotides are TGTGCCAGCAGCCCCCATGACAGGTCCTACAATGAGCAGTTCTTC. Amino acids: CASSPHDRSYNEQFF.